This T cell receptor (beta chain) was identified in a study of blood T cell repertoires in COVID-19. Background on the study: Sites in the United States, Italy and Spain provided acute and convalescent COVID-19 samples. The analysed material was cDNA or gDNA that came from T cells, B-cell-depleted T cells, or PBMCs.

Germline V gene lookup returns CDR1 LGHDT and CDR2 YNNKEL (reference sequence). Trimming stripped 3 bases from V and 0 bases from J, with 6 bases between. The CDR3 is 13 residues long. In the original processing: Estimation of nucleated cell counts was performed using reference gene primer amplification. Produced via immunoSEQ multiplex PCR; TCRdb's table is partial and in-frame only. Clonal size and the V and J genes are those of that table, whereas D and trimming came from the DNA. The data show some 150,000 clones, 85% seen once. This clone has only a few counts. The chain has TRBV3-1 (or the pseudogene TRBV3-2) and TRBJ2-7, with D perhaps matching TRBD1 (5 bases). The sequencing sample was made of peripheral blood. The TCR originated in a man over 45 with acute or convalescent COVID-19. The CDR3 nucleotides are TGTGCCAGCAGCCATGGACACTCCTACGAGCAGTACTTC. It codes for CASSHGHSYEQYF.